The rows below give T cell receptor beta chains drawn from one sample of a study of patients and donors after allogeneic stem cell transplantation. TCRdb re-called the RT-PCR reads through MiXCR, storing one row per CDR3 protein. The data contain 150,000 to 200,000 distinct CDR3 sequences, 24% of them singletons. The sample taken for sequencing was blood, either unsorted or a sorted T cell fraction (not recorded which). The receptors were gathered from a human donor who was either an allogeneic HSCT recipient or a stem cell or donor lymphocyte infusion donor (not recorded which). It is not recorded whose cells these are; they may come from a transplant donor. The CDR3 runs from the conserved cysteine through the conserved F or W. A D gene is named only where the DNA matches it firmly. For some rows the clone size is stated as once, few or many, or as a class when expanded; others skip it.

D gene | J gene | clone size | V gene | CDR3 DNA | CDR3 protein
TRBD1 | TRBJ1-1 | NA | TRBV4-1 | TGCGCCAGCAGCCAAGTACAGGGGGCGGGGACTGAAGCTTTCTTT | CASSQVQGAGTEAFF
NA | TRBJ1-3 | NA | TRBV27 | TGTGCCAGCAGTCTAGGGATCTCTGGAAACACCATATATTTT | CASSLGISGNTIYF
NA | TRBJ1-1 | few | TRBV7-3 | TGTGCCAGCAGCCCCCTGGGGGGCCGAACCCTGAACACTGAAGCTTTCTTT | CASSPLGGRTLNTEAFF
NA | TRBJ2-5 | few | TRBV15 | TGTGCCACCAGCAGAGAGGGCTTCGAGACCCAGTACTTC | CATSREGFETQYF
TRBD1 | TRBJ2-7 | NA | TRBV5-1 | TGCGCCAGCAGCTTGGTCCCACAGGGGACGACCTACGAGCAGTACTTC | CASSLVPQGTTYEQYF
NA | TRBJ1-2 | few | TRBV5-1 | TGCGCCAGCAGCTTAACAGGACGGGGAATAGGCTATGGCTACACCTTC | CASSLTGRGIGYGYTF
NA | TRBJ2-7 | NA | TRBV6-5 | TGTGCCAGCAGTTACTCGAACAGGGAGTACTTC | CASSYSNREYF
NA | TRBJ2-2 | few | TRBV12-3/TRBV12-4 | TGTGCCAGCAGTGATAGTTTTGCCGGGGAGCTGTTTTTT | CASSDSFAGELFF
NA | TRBJ2-3 | NA | TRBV20-1 | TGCAGTGCTAGAGACCGCCAGCGAAAGGGCACAGATACGCAGTATTTT | CSARDRQRKGTDTQYF
NA | TRBJ1-2 | NA | TRBV6-1 | TGTGCCAGCAGTGGCACGGGAAAAGCTAACTATGGCTACACCTTC | CASSGTGKANYGYTF
TRBD1 | TRBJ2-7 | few | TRBV6-2/TRBV6-3 | TGTGCCAGCAGTCTCCAGGGGGCGTACGAGCAGTACTTC | CASSLQGAYEQYF
NA | TRBJ1-1 | NA | TRBV12-3/TRBV12-4 | TGTGCCAGCAGTTTTGGGCAAGACGAAGCTTTCTTT | CASSFGQDEAFF
TRBD2 | TRBJ2-1 | NA | TRBV6-1 | TGTGCCAGCAGTGAATTCTCCCGCGGGGGGGCCGGATCCAATGAGCAGTTCTTC | CASSEFSRGGAGSNEQFF
NA | TRBJ1-1 | few | TRBV20-1 | TGCAGTGCACCGGACAGATTGAACACTGAAGCTTTCTTT | CSAPDRLNTEAFF
NA | TRBJ1-2 | few | TRBV4-3 | TGCGCCAGCAGCCAAGTTTGGCCAGCTAACTATGGCTACACCTTC | CASSQVWPANYGYTF
NA | TRBJ1-1 | once | TRBV7-2 | TGTGCCAGCAGCTTAGCCTTGGACACTGAAGCTTTCTTT | CASSLALDTEAFF
NA | TRBJ1-1 | NA | TRBV7-2 | TGTGCCAGCAGTGGCACAGAAGCTTTCTTT | CASSGTEAFF
NA | TRBJ1-1 | NA | TRBV27 | TGTGCCAGCAGTCCCCGAACAGGGATAGTCCTCGACACTGAAGCTTTCTTT | CASSPRTGIVLDTEAFF
NA | TRBJ1-4 | few | TRBV20-1 | TGCAGTGCTAGAGTAAGGGGCAGCGAAAAACTGTTTTTT | CSARVRGSEKLFF
TRBD1 | TRBJ2-1 | NA | TRBV6-5 | TGTGCCAGCAGTTCCCTTCCGGGACAGGGGGCGTTTGAGCAGTTCTTC | CASSSLPGQGAFEQFF
NA | TRBJ2-3 | NA | TRBV6-5 | TGTGCCAGCAGTGCCTGGGCAAGCGGATTCACAGATACGCAGTATTTT | CASSAWASGFTDTQYF
NA | TRBJ2-3 | NA | TRBV12-3/TRBV12-4 | TGTGCCAGCAGTCCTCAGGGCCCGGGTGGCGATACGCAGTATTTT | CASSPQGPGGDTQYF
NA | TRBJ2-5 | few | TRBV7-9 | TGTGCCAGCAGCCCTCCGGGGCAGCCGGTGGACCAGTACTTC | CASSPPGQPVDQYF
TRBD1 | TRBJ2-4 | NA | TRBV6-2/TRBV6-3 | TGTGCCAGCAGTTTCTTGGGACAGAGAGACGCCCCCGTGGACTTC | CASSFLGQRDAPVDF
TRBD1 | TRBJ1-1 | many | TRBV7-6 | TGTGCCAGCAGCCCCGGGACAGGGATGAACACTGAAGCTTTCTTT | CASSPGTGMNTEAFF
NA | TRBJ1-5 | few | TRBV5-1 | TGCGCCAGCAGCTTTGAGGTCAATCAGCCCCAGCATTTT | CASSFEVNQPQHF
TRBD1 | TRBJ1-2 | few | TRBV25-1 | TGTGCCAGCAGTGAGAGACAGGGGGCCTACTATGGCTACACCTTC | CASSERQGAYYGYTF
NA | TRBJ2-7 | few | TRBV3-1 | TGTGCCAGCAGCCAGGTATTGGGGTACGAGCAGTACTTC | CASSQVLGYEQYF
NA | TRBJ2-7 | NA | TRBV6-5 | TGTGCCACCAGGGATTTCTCCTACGAGCAGTACTTC | CATRDFSYEQYF
NA | TRBJ1-4 | few | TRBV6-4 | TGTGCCAGCAGGGGAGACAGAAGCAATGAAAAACTGTTTTTT | CASRGDRSNEKLFF
NA | TRBJ1-6 | few | TRBV5-1 | TGCGCCAGCAGCTTGGATCACAGGCGGTACCGTTACTCCTATAATTCACCCCTCCACTTT | CASSLDHRRYRYSYNSPLHF
TRBD1 | TRBJ1-6 | NA | TRBV27 | TGTGCCAGCAGTTCGGCTAGACCCCGGGACAGGGACAATTCACCCCTCCACTTT | CASSSARPRDRDNSPLHF
NA | TRBJ2-4 | few | TRBV20-1 | TGCAGTGCCGGTAGACCTCTGAACATAGCCAAAAACATTCAGTACTTC | CSAGRPLNIAKNIQYF
NA | TRBJ2-7 | NA | TRBV24-1 | TGTGCCACCAGTGATTTCGACAGCTACGAGCGGTACTTC | CATSDFDSYERYF
NA | TRBJ1-4 | many | TRBV29-1 | TGCAGCGTTGAATGGGTGGCCGGTGGTGAAAAACTGTTTTTT | CSVEWVAGGEKLFF
TRBD1 | TRBJ1-2 | few | TRBV4-1 | TGCGCCAGCAGCCAGGAGGACAGGGGCTATGGCTACACCTTC | CASSQEDRGYGYTF
NA | TRBJ2-3 | once | TRBV5-1 | TGCGCCAGCGGAGGACGGGGACTCACAGATACGCAGTATTTT | CASGGRGLTDTQYF
NA | TRBJ1-3 | many | TRBV5-1 | TGCGCCAGCAGCTTGGAGGCCGGGAGCTCTGGAAACACCATATATTTT | CASSLEAGSSGNTIYF
TRBD2 | TRBJ2-7 | NA | TRBV20-1 | TGCAGTGCTATGGGACTAGCGGACACCTACGAGCAGTACTTC | CSAMGLADTYEQYF
NA | TRBJ2-7 | few | TRBV29-1 | TGCAGCGCCGGCGAGACCTTAGGGGAGCAGTACTTC | CSAGETLGEQYF
NA | TRBJ2-2 | NA | TRBV20-1 | TGCAGTGCTACCCCAGGACCGACTACCGGGGAGCTGTTTTTT | CSATPGPTTGELFF
TRBD2 | TRBJ2-1 | NA | TRBV10-3 | TGTGCCATCCGCGCTAGCGGCCGAAACTACAATGAGCAGTTCTTC | CAIRASGRNYNEQFF
TRBD1 | TRBJ2-2 | NA | TRBV12-3/TRBV12-4 | TGTGCCAGCAGTCAGGGACAGGGGGAGCTGTTTTTT | CASSQGQGELFF
NA | TRBJ1-4 | few | TRBV24-1 | TGTGCCACCAGTGATTGGGCTAATGAAAAACTGTTTTTT | CATSDWANEKLFF
TRBD1 | TRBJ2-7 | NA | TRBV5-1 | TGCGCCAGCAGCACGGACAGGGAATACGAGCAGTACTTC | CASSTDREYEQYF
NA | TRBJ1-5 | NA | TRBV6-1 | TGTGCCAGCTGTGAATGGGGTCCCAATCAGCCCCAGCATTTT | CASCEWGPNQPQHF
NA | TRBJ2-3 | once | TRBV6-5 | TGTGCCAGCAGTTACGGGCTAGCGCTAAGCACAGATACGCAGTATTTT | CASSYGLALSTDTQYF
TRBD1 | TRBJ2-5 | NA | TRBV12-3/TRBV12-4 | TGTGCCAGCAGTTTACGGGCAGGGGGCCCGGAGACCCAGTACTTC | CASSLRAGGPETQYF
NA | TRBJ1-1 | many | TRBV27 | TGTGCCAGCAGTGTAGACAGGTGGCTGAACACTGAAGCTTTCTTT | CASSVDRWLNTEAFF
NA | TRBJ2-1 | once | TRBV5-1 | TGCGCCAGCAGCTGGGGGGACAATGAGCAGTTCTTC | CASSWGDNEQFF
TRBD1 | TRBJ2-7 | few | TRBV12-3/TRBV12-4 | TGTGCCAGCAGCCCAACCGGGACAGATTCCTACGAGCAGTACTTC | CASSPTGTDSYEQYF
TRBD2 | TRBJ2-7 | few | TRBV29-1 | TGCAGCGTTGAAGGGACTAGCGGGAGCGTCGACGAGCAGTACTTC | CSVEGTSGSVDEQYF